These T cell receptor beta chains were read from a single sample in a study of blood T cell repertoires in COVID-19. This table comes from immunoSEQ multiplex PCR, and its TCRdb copy is limited to in-frame clones, with some not included. This repertoire shows 400,000 to 500,000 clones, roughly 90% found once; its top ten account for 1.5% to 2%. The sequenced sample was PBMCs or T cells enriched from blood (not recorded which). Receptors were obtained from a middle-aged woman who had recovered from COVID-19. The CDR3 runs from the conserved cysteine through the conserved F or W. The D gene is left open where the match is weak. For some rows the clone size is stated as once, few or many, or as a class when expanded; others skip it.

d_call j_call v_call clone_size cdr3_aa cdr3_nt
. TRBJ1-5 TRBV4-3 . CASSQDLGSGQPQHF TGCGCCAGCAGCCAAGATCTTGGTTCAGGTCAGCCCCAGCATTTT
. TRBJ2-1 TRBV6-1 . CASSEVQDRQFF TGTGCCAGCAGTGAAGTACAGGATCGGCAGTTCTTC
TRBD1 TRBJ1-1 TRBV6-5 . CASRGQGHTEAFF TGTGCCAGCAGGGGACAGGGGCACACTGAAGCTTTCTTT
TRBD2 TRBJ2-2 TRBV5-1 once CASSLVAGSTGELFF TGCGCCAGCAGCTTGGTAGCGGGAAGCACCGGGGAGCTGTTTTTT
TRBD1 TRBJ1-2 TRBV5-1 . CASSLDRQGLYGYTF TGCGCCAGCAGCTTGGACAGACAGGGTCTCTATGGCTACACCTTC
TRBD2 TRBJ2-7 TRBV6-6 . CASSYSKLAGTYEQYF TGTGCCAGCAGTTACTCGAAGCTAGCGGGGACCTACGAGCAGTACTTC
TRBD1 TRBJ2-7 TRBV13 . CASSSSDRDTPYEQYF TGTGCCAGCAGTTCCTCGGACAGGGACACCCCCTACGAGCAGTACTTC
. TRBJ2-2 TRBV7-6 . CASSSISTGSYTGELFF TGTGCCAGCAGCTCGATCTCGACGGGATCATACACCGGGGAGCTGTTTTTT
. TRBJ2-3 TRBV29-1 . CSGGRNPTDTQYF TGCAGCGGGGGGAGGAATCCCACAGATACGCAGTATTTT
TRBD1 TRBJ1-2 TRBV10-1 . CASSPTGSDFYGYTF TGCGCCAGCAGCCCGACAGGGAGCGACTTCTATGGCTACACCTTC
TRBD2 TRBJ2-1 TRBV18 . CASSPPSLRLAVNNEQFF TGTGCCAGCTCACCACCTTCGCTGCGACTAGCGGTTAACAATGAGCAGTTCTTC
TRBD1 TRBJ1-1 TRBV7-8 . CASSAGRTGDTEAFF TGTGCCAGCAGCGCGGGGCGGACAGGGGACACTGAAGCTTTCTTT
. TRBJ1-3 TRBV4-3 . CASSQAVPGSPSPGNTIYF TGCGCCAGCAGCCAAGCGGTGCCAGGGTCCCCATCCCCTGGAAACACCATATATTTT